These 15 T cell receptor beta chains were sequenced from one sample in a study of T cells after posttransplantation cyclophosphamide. TCRdb's table, derived via immunoSEQ multiplex PCR, lists solely in-frame clones and lacks some. The data show thousands of clones, with none appearing a single time. Cyclophosphamide on days +3 and +4 followed busulfan-fludarabine conditioning and a marrow graft. The source material was PBMCs, sampled roughly three months after allogeneic stem cell transplant with posttransplant cyclophosphamide. These receptors were obtained from a female patient aged 60 to 70 who received an allogeneic stem cell transplant from an unrelated donor, was CMV-positive, and had acute GVHD only. T cells may partly derive from the graft donor.

This clone was seen ten or more times. The rearrangement uses TRBV11-2 and TRBJ1-3, with 7 bases identical to TRBD1. V was pared by 5 bases and J by 9 bases, with 13 bases of the junction left unmatched. Per germline, CDR1 SGHAT and CDR2 FQNNGV. CDR3 length: 15 amino acids. This CDR3 reads CASSPSRQGGSTIYF. Written as DNA, the CDR3 is TGTGCCAGCAGCCCGTCACGACAGGGAGGCAGCACCATATATTTT.

This clone was counted ten times or more. The gene calls are TRBV7-3 and TRBJ1-6, with unresolved D. CDR1 SGHTA and CDR2 FQGTGA come from the germline V gene. The CDR3 extends over 14 amino acids. Trimming removed 1 base at V and 10 bases at J, with 11 bases between. CDR3 sequence (DNA): TGTGCCAGCAGCTTAAGGCCTAAGGGCTCACCCCTCCACTTT. It codes for CASSLRPKGSPLHF.

V and J are TRBV29-1 and TRBJ2-1; TRBD1 is a possible D gene (6 bases). V shed 4 bases and J shed 0 bases, with 16 bases lying between them. The CDR3 has 16 residues. Looked up from germline, CDR1 is SQVTM and CDR2 is ANQGSEA. Here the CDR3 DNA reads TGCAGCGTTGCAGATACAGGGCTCAGCTCCTACAATGAGCAGTTCTTC. It yields the protein CSVADTGLSSYNEQFF.

This clone is classed as medium-sized (0.01 to 0.1%). The chain couples TRBV14 to TRBJ2-1, with 14 bases lining up with TRBD2. The CDR3 is 16 amino acids. Looked up from germline, CDR1 is SGHDN and CDR2 is FVKESK. J was trimmed by 8 bases and V by 4 bases; bases with no gene match: 7. The CDR3 DNA follows: TGTGCCAGCAGCCTTGAGCCGGGACTAGCGGGGGATGAGCAGTTCTTC. Its protein is CASSLEPGLAGDEQFF.

The table lists this clone with many counts. This rearrangement joins TRBV6-2 or TRBV6-3 to TRBJ1-1; 7 nucleotides agree with TRBD1. V shed 6 bases and J 4 bases; nucleotides not matched to a gene: 11. The germline gives CDR1 MNHEY, CDR2 SVGEGT. CDR3 length: 15 residues. The CDR3 reads CASSSRQGKGTEAFF. The CDR3 nucleotides read TGTGCCAGCAGCTCAAGACAGGGTAAGGGCACTGAAGCTTTCTTT.

This clone was recorded many times. The V gene is TRBV12-3 or TRBV12-4, the J gene TRBJ2-1, with D maybe TRBD1 (6 bases). Trimming stripped 5 bases from V and 4 bases from J, with 6 bases between. The CDR3 is 12 residues long. The CDR3 spells CASSTGYNEQFF. The CDR3 DNA is TGTGCCAGCAGTACAGGGTACAATGAGCAGTTCTTC.

At least ten counts were recorded for this clone. Sequence at one end of the junction differs from germline and may be a read error. V gene TRBV11-1 combines with J gene TRBJ2-7; 7 positions match TRBD2. The CDR3 loop spans 13 amino acids. Looked up from germline, CDR1 is SGHAT and CDR2 is FQDESV (reference sequence). CDR3 sequence reads: CASSLSPRTRHSF. The CDR3 coding sequence is TGTGCCAGCAGCTTATCCCCGCGGACTAGGCATTCTTTC.

This clone was detected many times. V is TRBV19 and J is TRBJ1-2; 7 nucleotides match TRBD1. The V gene end was trimmed by 2 bases and the J gene end by 0 bases; junction bases not matched to a gene: 6. Germline V lookup: CDR1 LNHDA, CDR2 SQIVND (reference sequence). The CDR3 spans 16 residues. CDR3 protein: CASSITRDRSNYGYTF. CDR3 DNA sequence: TGTGCCAGTAGTATAACCCGGGACAGATCTAACTATGGCTACACCTTC.

At least ten counts were recorded for this clone. The chain joins TRBV12-3 or TRBV12-4 to TRBJ1-6; weak D call: TRBD1 (6 bases). The CDR3 is made up of 17 amino acids. With 6 bases removed from V and 0 bases from J, the gap between germline ends came to 15 bases. The CDR3 DNA is TGTGCCAGCAGGGCGACAGGAGAACGCTCCTATAATTCACCCCTCCACTTT. This translates into CASRATGERSYNSPLHF.

The table lists this clone with many counts. As DNA, the CDR3 is TGTGCCAGCACCAACGAGGGGACAAGTATTATTAGCAATCAGCCCCAGCATTTT. It encodes CASTNEGTSIISNQPQHF. The V call is TRBV2, the J call TRBJ1-5; a possible D gene is TRBD1 (6 bases). V lost 7 bases and J 0 bases, leaving 22 bases between the germline ends. The CDR3 is 18 amino acids. The germline V gene encodes CDR1 SNHLY and CDR2 FYNNEI.

This clone is categorized as medium-sized. The chain carries TRBV2 and TRBJ2-1, with D hard to call. Trimming left V 6 bases short and J 5 bases short, with 8 bases between. This CDR3 spans 12 amino acids. Germline lookup yields CDR1 SNHLY and CDR2 FYNNEI. CDR3 region: CASRRLNNEQFF. The CDR3 DNA sequence: TGTGCCAGCAGACGACTGAACAATGAGCAGTTCTTC.

The CDR3 DNA reads TGTGCCAGCAGTTCCCTCGGGACCCAGTACTTC. It yields the protein CASSSLGTQYF. The gene calls are TRBV7-2 and TRBJ2-5; unclear D gene. Germline loops: CDR1 SGHTA, CDR2 FQGNSA. The CDR3 totals 11 residues. V lost 6 bases and J lost 7, with 9 bases in between.

In its sample, this clone was seen many times. The chain is built from TRBV4-1 and TRBJ1-1, with 7 bases identical to TRBD1. Trimming took 3 bases from V and 7 from J; bases not matched to a gene: 8. Germline V gene lookup returns CDR1 MGHRA and CDR2 YSYEKL. The CDR3 contains 14 residues. CDR3 residues: CASSQGRGTYEAFF. DNA for the CDR3: TGCGCCAGCAGCCAGGGCAGGGGGACTTATGAAGCTTTCTTT.

This clone showed up many times. This chain connects TRBV19 to TRBJ1-2; 9 bases fit TRBD1. V dropped 4 bases and J dropped 6; count of bases not matched to a gene: 15. CDR1 is LNHDA, CDR2 SQIVND, per germline (reference sequence). This CDR3 is 17 amino acids long. CDR3 residues: CASSRGLTRQGGNGYTF. The CDR3 DNA is TGTGCCAGTAGTAGAGGCCTTACAAGACAGGGGGGGAATGGCTACACCTTC. Drawing the rest from reference TRBV19 and TRBJ1-2, the complete variable domain is DGGITQSPKYLFRKEGQNVTLSCEQNLNHDAMYWYRQDPGQGLRLIYYSQIVNDFQKGDIAEGYSVSREKKESFPLTVTSAQKNPTAFYLCASSRGLTRQGGNGYTFGSGTRLTVV.

This clone was observed a few times. The CDR3 spells CASSNRDGSYEQYF. As DNA, the CDR3 is TGTGCCAGCAGCAACAGGGACGGGTCCTACGAGCAGTACTTC. The chain is built from TRBV7-3 and TRBJ2-7, with D perhaps TRBD1 (6 bases). Germline V lookup: CDR1 SGHTA, CDR2 FQGTGA. This CDR3 is 14 amino acids long. With 5 bases removed from V and 1 base from J, the gap between germline ends came to 12 bases.